Detailed here is one T cell receptor beta chain. The antigen remains undetermined. The data derive from a study of cytomegalovirus exposure and HLA in healthy donors. Findings of the study overall: There were a few CMV-associated chains whose specificity for CMV antigens was confirmed in vitro.

In the PCR, 60 Vbeta and 13 Jbeta primers were used. Repertoires were generated with immunoSEQ multiplex PCR, while TCRdb's copy carries only in-frame clones and drops some. The sample holds 70,000 or so clones, around 89% seen once. The clonotype originates from a woman aged 25 to 45 in good health and CMV-seropositive. Sequencing used PBMCs.

The CDR3 region is CASSLALGQSYEQYF. The CDR3 DNA follows: TGCGCCAGCAGCTTGGCCTTAGGACAGAGCTACGAGCAGTACTTC. This chain joins TRBV5-1 and TRBJ2-7, with D possibly being TRBD1 (6 bases). Per the germline V gene, CDR1 is SGHRS and CDR2 is YFSETQ. Trimming took 0 bases from V and 3 from J, leaving 13 bases between them. The CDR3 spans 15 residues. Using reference TRBV5-1 and TRBJ2-7 for the parts outside the CDR3, the full variable domain is KAGVTQTPRYLIKTRGQQVTLSCSPISGHRSVSWYQQTPGQGLQFLFEYFSETQRNKGNFPGRFSGRQFSNSRSEMNVSTLELGDSALYLCASSLALGQSYEQYFGPGTRLTVT.